The 13 T cell receptor beta chains reported below all come from one sample, sequenced in a study of cytomegalovirus exposure and HLA in healthy donors. 13 Jbeta primers and 60 Vbeta primers were used for the PCR. The assay was immunoSEQ multiplex PCR, and TCRdb's table has in-frame clones only and misses some. In the table there are around 110,000 clones, 75% to 85% of which are singletons. The specimen sequenced was PBMCs. These TCRs come from a man between 25 and 39 years old in good health and CMV-seropositive.

The chain is built from TRBV5-4 and TRBJ2-3; D might be TRBD1 (6 bases). The CDR3 sequence is 13 residues long. Germline values: CDR1 SGHNT, CDR2 YYREEE (reference sequence). V was clipped by 4 bases and J by 3 bases, with 9 bases between them. The CDR3 DNA follows: TGTGCCAGCAGCGAAGGGGGTACAGATACGCAGTATTTT. This codes for CASSEGGTDTQYF.

The CDR3 loop reads CASSLATGVWETQYF. DNA of the CDR3: TGTGCCAGCAGCTTAGCGACAGGGGTCTGGGAGACCCAGTACTTC. The chain has TRBV7-8 and TRBJ2-5, with TRBD1 matching over 8 bases. Germline CDR1 SGHVS, CDR2 FQNEAQ. The CDR3 covers 15 residues. Losses at the gene ends were 0 bases for V and 5 bases for J; bases not matched to a gene: 5.

This chain joins TRBV6-1 and TRBJ2-5, with D possibly being TRBD2 (6 bases). There are 14 residues in the CDR3. With 2 bases removed from V and 4 bases from J, the gap between germline ends came to 11 bases. CDR1 is MNHNS and CDR2 is SASEGT in the germline V gene. CDR3 in DNA: TGTGCCAGCAGTGAACCTTTGCGGGGAGAGACCCAGTACTTC. Translated: CASSEPLRGETQYF.

This clone appeared once. This chain connects TRBV10-3 to TRBJ2-3; 7 bases match TRBD2. Germline V gives CDR1 ENHRY, CDR2 SYGVKD. The CDR3 has 14 residues. The V gene end was trimmed by 10 bases and the J gene end by 0 bases; junction bases not matched to a gene: 7. The CDR3 region is CATTSSGSTDTQYF. The CDR3 DNA is TGTGCCACCACCTCTAGCGGCAGCACAGATACGCAGTATTTT.

The rearrangement links TRBV2 to TRBJ1-4; the D gene is possibly TRBD1 (5 bases). Trimming removed 5 bases at V and 5 bases at J, with 12 bases between. Germline V gives CDR1 SNHLY, CDR2 FYNNEI. The CDR3 spans 14 residues. For the CDR3, the DNA is TGTGCCAGCAGTCCGCAGGGTGGGAATGAAAAACTGTTTTTT. It yields the protein CASSPQGGNEKLFF.

The chain links TRBV7-8 to TRBJ2-1; 9 bases fit TRBD2. This CDR3 region has 14 residues. Germline V lookup: CDR1 SGHVS, CDR2 FQNEAQ. After removal of 5 bases from V and 4 bases from J, the junction contained 3 bases not matched to a gene. The CDR3 loop is CASSRTSAYNEQFF. As DNA, the CDR3 is TGTGCCAGCAGCCGGACTAGCGCGTACAATGAGCAGTTCTTC.

V is TRBV7-3 and J is TRBJ2-1; 11 nucleotides match TRBD2. CDR1 is SGHTA, CDR2 FQGTGA, per germline. The CDR3 runs 16 residues. The V gene end was trimmed by 1 base and the J gene end by 7 bases; junction bases not matched to a gene: 6. CDR3 region: CASSLSSGGDGNEQFF. The CDR3 DNA sequence: TGTGCCAGCAGCTTAAGTAGCGGGGGGGATGGTAATGAGCAGTTCTTC.

The chain joins TRBV7-2 to TRBJ2-7, with 11 bases that match TRBD1. Germline CDR1 reads SGHTA; CDR2 reads FQGNSA. The CDR3 covers 17 residues. V was clipped by 2 bases and J by 5 bases; unmatched bases: 11. This chain's CDR3 is CASSLNGLGTGGNEQYF. The CDR3 DNA follows: TGTGCCAGCAGCTTAAATGGCTTGGGGACAGGGGGAAACGAGCAGTACTTC.

This clone was detected a few times. The CDR3 DNA reads as TGCGCCAGCAGCCAAGAGCCCCGGACAGTCGGGAACACTGAAGCTTTCTTT. This codes for CASSQEPRTVGNTEAFF. The J gene is TRBJ1-1, the V gene TRBV4-3; tentatively, D is TRBD1 (6 bases). Germline loops: CDR1 LGHNA, CDR2 YSLEER. The CDR3 runs to 17 residues. The germline V and J ends were trimmed by 0 bases and 1 base, with 15 bases remaining between them.

As concerns this clone: Compared with germline, one end of the junction differs, possibly owing to a read error. This rearrangement joins TRBV7-7 to TRBJ2-6; a possible D gene is TRBD1 (5 bases). The CDR3 has 17 amino acids. The germline V gene encodes CDR1 SSHAT and CDR2 FNYEAQ (reference sequence). The CDR3 nucleotides are TGTGCTAGCAGCTTCGAGTACCAGGGCGCTGGGGCCAACGGCCTGACTTTC. Translation gives CASSFEYQGAGANGLTF. Based on the CDR3 plus reference TRBV7-7 and TRBJ2-6, the full variable domain is GAGVSQSPRYKVTKRGQDVTLRCDPISSHATLYWYQQALGQGPEFLTYFNYEAQPDKSGLPSDRFSAERPEGSISTLTIQRTEQRDSAMYRCASSFEYQGAGANGLTFGAGSRLTVL.

The V and J genes are TRBV15 and TRBJ1-1, with D hard to call. Trimming took off 0 bases at V and 1 base at J, with 9 bases between the two ends. Germline CDR1 and CDR2: LNHNV and YYDKDF (reference sequence). The CDR3 consists of 15 residues. The CDR3 coding sequence is TGTGCCACCAGCAGAGATCTCGGTCGGAACACTGAAGCTTTCTTT. Its translation: CATSRDLGRNTEAFF.

V and J are TRBV11-1 and TRBJ2-7; 7 nucleotides line up with TRBD1. Trimming cost V 2 bases and J 13 bases; bases outside gene matches: 11. The CDR3 contains 13 residues. The V gene's germline CDR1 is SGHAT and CDR2 FQDESV (reference sequence). The CDR3: CASSLRPGGLLYF. As DNA, the CDR3 is TGTGCCAGCAGCTTACGTCCAGGGGGTTTATTATACTTC.

The rearrangement uses TRBV27 and TRBJ2-1; 8 nucleotides align to TRBD1. Germline lookup yields CDR1 MNHEY and CDR2 SMNVEV (reference sequence). The J segment lost 7 bases and the V segment lost 8 bases, leaving 7 bases of the junction unmatched. The CDR3 consists of 13 residues. The CDR3 coding sequence is TGTGCCAGCGGACGGACAGGGTTAAATGAGCAGTTCTTC. Amino acid sequence: CASGRTGLNEQFF.